Each of the 23 T cell receptor beta chains below was sequenced from the same sample in a study of control samples from healthy donors and cancer patients (dated by TCRdb to the early 2020s). The library relied on the immunoSEQ multiplex PCR assay. TCRdb holds this immuneACCESS table with in-frame rearrangements only. Some clones are missing; in checked studies, unresolved V genes explain under half, and the rest has no known cause. The sample table contains around 170,000 clones; only one count was recorded for about 90% of them. The top ten clonotypes cover about 1.4% of the sample. Source material: blood. These receptors all stem from a woman aged 45-65 years in good health.

The chain joins TRBV6-5 to TRBJ1-2; 8 bases match TRBD1. V shed 6 bases, J shed 8 bases, and the junction held 11 bases outside the gene matches. CDR1 and CDR2 (germline): MNHEY, SVGAGI. This CDR3 has 14 residues. The CDR3 bases are TGTGCCAGCAGCCCAAGGTTGACAGGGGAGGGCTACACCTTC. Amino acid sequence: CASSPRLTGEGYTF.

The chain links TRBV5-1 to TRBJ1-1, with D possibly TRBD1 on 6 matching bases. Looked up from germline, CDR1 is SGHRS and CDR2 is YFSETQ. The ends were cut back, 0 bases at V and 7 bases at J, with 16 bases in the middle. This CDR3 is 15 amino acids long. CDR3 region: CASSLAFSGGGEAFF. The CDR3 bases are TGCGCCAGCAGCTTGGCCTTCAGCGGGGGCGGTGAAGCTTTCTTT. The variable domain in full, with the rest retrieved from reference TRBV5-1 and TRBJ1-1, is KAGVTQTPRYLIKTRGQQVTLSCSPISGHRSVSWYQQTPGQGLQFLFEYFSETQRNKGNFPGRFSGRQFSNSRSEMNVSTLELGDSALYLCASSLAFSGGGEAFFGQGTRLTVV.

The CDR3 DNA reads as TGTGCCTCGTGGGAGTATGGCTACAATGAGCAGTTCTTC. Protein: CASWEYGYNEQFF. The chain recombines TRBV10-3 with TRBJ2-1; D is possibly TRBD2 (5 bases). The germline V and J ends were trimmed by 11 bases and 3 bases, with 14 bases remaining between them. The CDR3 covers 13 residues. Germline CDR1 reads ENHRY; CDR2 reads SYGVKD.

The chain uses TRBV10-3 and TRBJ1-2; tentatively, D is TRBD1 (5 bases). The CDR3 is 15 amino acids. The germline V gene encodes CDR1 ENHRY and CDR2 SYGVKD. Trimming took 4 bases from V and 3 from J, leaving 15 bases between them. Written as DNA, the CDR3 is TGTGCCATCAGTGTGGCAGGGATGATGGACTATGGCTACACCTTC. Protein: CAISVAGMMDYGYTF.

This rearrangement joins TRBV7-8 to TRBJ1-1; possible D gene TRBD1, 6 bases. Germline loops: CDR1 SGHVS, CDR2 FQNEAQ. Trimming left V 0 bases short and J 3 bases short, with 11 bases between. This CDR3 has 15 residues. Here the CDR3 reads CASSLAGAMDTEAFF. CDR3 nucleotides: TGTGCCAGCAGCTTAGCGGGGGCTATGGACACTGAAGCTTTCTTT.

This chain links TRBV7-2 with TRBJ2-1; 8 bases are a match to TRBD2. This CDR3 region has 15 residues. Looked up from germline, CDR1 is SGHTA and CDR2 is FQGNSA. Trimming at V came to 5 bases and at J to 7 bases, leaving 10 bases not matched to a gene. The CDR3 spells CASSGRGGYRNEQFF. The DNA of the CDR3 is TGTGCCAGCAGCGGACGGGGGGGCTATAGAAATGAGCAGTTCTTC.

The CDR3 loop is CASSQGPMWQFF. CDR3 nucleotides: TGTGCCAGCAGCCAGGGTCCGATGTGGCAGTTCTTC. V usage is TRBV4-2 and J usage is TRBJ2-1; no reliable D call. The CDR3 totals 12 residues. Looked up from germline, CDR1 is LGHNA and CDR2 is YNFKEQ. Trimming shortened V by 3 bases and J by 12 bases, and 12 bases separated the two germline ends.

V and J are TRBV4-3 and TRBJ2-7, with D possibly matching TRBD1 (6 bases). Germline loops: CDR1 LGHNA, CDR2 YSLEER. The ends were cut back, 3 bases at V and 0 bases at J, with 9 bases in the middle. This CDR3 comprises 14 residues. The CDR3 DNA is TGCGCCAGCAGCCACACACAGGGCTCCTACGAGCAGTACTTC. Its protein product is CASSHTQGSYEQYF.

This clone was found a few times. The chain couples TRBV7-2 to TRBJ1-2; 8 nucleotides line up with TRBD1. Looked up from germline, CDR1 is SGHTA and CDR2 is FQGNSA. The CDR3 length is 14 residues. V shed 5 bases and J 3 bases; nucleotides not matched to a gene: 5. The chain's CDR3 is CASSRTGSDYGYTF. The CDR3 DNA reads as TGTGCCAGCAGCCGGACAGGGTCTGACTATGGCTACACCTTC.

This sequence joins TRBV5-6 and TRBJ1-1, with 9 bases that match TRBD1. J gave up 4 bases and V 1 base, and 11 bases lay outside the gene matches. This CDR3 region has 17 residues. The germline gives CDR1 SGHDT, CDR2 YYEEEE. This CDR3 is CASSLPHFQTGGTEAFF. The CDR3 DNA sequence: TGTGCCAGCAGCTTGCCCCACTTCCAGACAGGGGGCACTGAAGCTTTCTTT. The whole variable domain, remainder taken from reference TRBV5-6 and TRBJ1-1, is DAGVTQSPTHLIKTRGQQVTLRCSPKSGHDTVSWYQQALGQGPQFIFQYYEEEERQRGNFPDRFSGHQFPNYSSELNVNALLLGDSALYLCASSLPHFQTGGTEAFFGQGTRLTVV.

J is TRBJ1-1 and V is TRBV23-1, with TRBD1 as a possible D gene (6 bases). TRBV23-1 falls under the ORF class, with uncertain function. The CDR3 extends over 18 amino acids. Trimming took off 7 bases at V and 1 base at J, with 25 bases between the two ends. CDR3 DNA: TGCGCCAGCACTAATCGATTGGGTCCAGGGACAACGAACACTGAAGCTTTCTTT. It is translated as CASTNRLGPGTTNTEAFF.

This clone was seen once. The chain links TRBV7-9 to TRBJ1-5; D gene unclear. The CDR3 is 15 residues long. Germline loops: CDR1 SEHNR, CDR2 FQNEAQ (reference sequence). The V and J ends lost 1 base and 11 bases respectively, with 18 bases between them. CDR3 in DNA: TGTGCCAGCAGCTTAGATGGGATAGGCCGGTTCGCCCAGCATTTT. Its translation: CASSLDGIGRFAQHF.

V and J are TRBV27 and TRBJ2-1, with 14 bases fitting TRBD2. V lost 3 bases, J lost 4 bases, and 2 bases stayed unmatched. The CDR3 contains 16 residues. Germline CDR1 MNHEY, CDR2 SMNVEV (reference sequence). CDR3 amino acids: CASSFRLAGGYNEQFF. CDR3 bases: TGTGCCAGCAGTTTCCGACTAGCGGGAGGGTACAATGAGCAGTTCTTC.

The chain carries TRBV9 and TRBJ1-6; D is undetermined. This CDR3 is 17 amino acids long. Trimming removed 0 bases at V and 0 bases at J, with 10 bases between. Germline V gene lookup returns CDR1 SGDLS and CDR2 YYNGEE. The CDR3 DNA sequence: TGTGCCAGCAGCGTAGGGTCAGAGAGCTCCTATAATTCACCCCTCCACTTT. Its translation: CASSVGSESSYNSPLHF. Together with reference TRBV9 and TRBJ1-6, the CDR3 gives the full variable domain: DSGVTQTPKHLITATGQRVTLRCSPRSGDLSVYWYQQSLDQGLQFLIQYYNGEERAKGNILERFSAQQFPDLHSELNLSSLELGDSALYFCASSVGSESSYNSPLHFGNGTRLTVT.

This chain uses TRBV9 with TRBJ2-4; 13 nucleotides line up with TRBD2. Germline CDR1 reads SGDLS; CDR2 reads YYNGEE. The V gene end was trimmed by 4 bases and the J gene end by 7 bases; junction bases not matched to a gene: 8. This CDR3 is 16 amino acids long. The CDR3 DNA reads as TGTGCCAGCAGCCTCGGACTAGCGGGAGTCGGGAACATTCAGTACTTC. Translation gives CASSLGLAGVGNIQYF.

This clone was seen only once. The chain links TRBV5-4 to TRBJ1-1; 7 nucleotides line up with TRBD1. V shed 2 bases and J 4 bases; nucleotides not matched to a gene: 5. Germline lookup yields CDR1 SGHNT and CDR2 YYREEE (reference sequence). The CDR3 sequence is 14 residues long. The CDR3 DNA follows: TGTGCCAGCAGCTTCGACAGGGAAGGCACTGAAGCTTTCTTT. Protein: CASSFDREGTEAFF.

This sequence joins TRBV24-1 and TRBJ1-2; maybe TRBD1 (6 bases). The germline gives CDR1 KGHDR, CDR2 SFDVKD. CDR3 length: 15 amino acids. The ends were cut back, 5 bases at V and 6 bases at J, with 18 bases in the middle. This CDR3 is CATSGGGRQGHGYTF. The CDR3 coding sequence is TGTGCCACCAGTGGTGGAGGGAGGCAGGGGCATGGCTACACCTTC.

The rearrangement joins TRBV6-5 to TRBJ2-3; tentatively, D is TRBD1 or TRBD2 (5 bases each). The CDR3 covers 15 residues. Germline assignment: CDR1 MNHEY and CDR2 SVGAGI. Trimming cost V 3 bases and J 1 base, with 11 bases left between them. The CDR3 loop reads CASSYSGPGTDTQYF. CDR3 nucleotides: TGTGCCAGCAGTTATTCGGGGCCAGGCACAGATACGCAGTATTTT.

The rearrangement links TRBV7-6 to TRBJ2-7, with D maybe TRBD2 (6 bases). Germline CDR1 SGHVS, CDR2 FNYEAQ. The CDR3 has 14 residues. Trimming cost V 6 bases and J 0 bases, with 12 bases left between them. The CDR3 loop is CASRPGVSSYEQYF. The DNA of the CDR3 is TGTGCCAGCAGGCCGGGGGTGAGCTCCTACGAGCAGTACTTC.

This chain links TRBV10-3 with TRBJ1-3, with D maybe TRBD1 (5 bases). CDR3 size: 15 residues. Germline V CDR1 and CDR2: ENHRY, SYGVKD. The ends were cut back, 8 bases at V and 0 bases at J, with 14 bases in the middle. For the CDR3, the DNA is TGTGCCATCGGGCCGGGACGTAACTCTGGAAACACCATATATTTT. Amino acid sequence: CAIGPGRNSGNTIYF.

The V gene is TRBV7-2, the J gene TRBJ1-2, with D uncertain. This CDR3 is built from 14 residues. V lost 0 bases and J 4 bases, leaving 9 bases between the germline ends. Germline V gene data show CDR1 as SGHTA and CDR2 as FQGNSA. CDR3 coding DNA: TGTGCCAGCAGCTTAGCCGGGCTCGTCTATGGCTACACCTTC. Its protein is CASSLAGLVYGYTF. Together with reference TRBV7-2 and TRBJ1-2, the CDR3 gives the full variable domain: GAGVSQSPSNKVTEKGKDVELRCDPISGHTALYWYRQSLGQGLEFLIYFQGNSAPDKSGLPSDRFSAERTGGSVSTLTIQRTQQEDSAVYLCASSLAGLVYGYTFGSGTRLTVV.

The chain combines TRBV7-2 with TRBJ2-7, with 8 bases aligning to TRBD1. The germline gives CDR1 SGHTA, CDR2 FQGNSA. The CDR3 is 14 amino acids. V dropped 6 bases and J dropped 0; count of bases not matched to a gene: 4. In nucleotides, the CDR3 is TGTGCCAGCAGGATAGGACAGGGCTCCTACGAGCAGTACTTC. Amino acids: CASRIGQGSYEQYF.

This chain joins TRBV5-1 and TRBJ2-6; D uncertain. V was shortened by 0 bases and J by 0 bases, with 13 bases between the two germline ends. CDR3 size: 18 residues. Germline V gene lookup returns CDR1 SGHRS and CDR2 YFSETQ. CDR3 nucleotides: TGCGCCAGCAGCTTGGTCCCAGGCGACCCCTCTGGGGCCAACGTCCTGACTTTC. Translation: CASSLVPGDPSGANVLTF.